Detailed here is one TCR beta chain. Its antigen is undetermined. CDR1 and CDR2 from the germline V gene are LNHDA and SQIVND (reference sequence). V was cut by 7 bases and J by 6 bases, with 15 bases left in between. The CDR3 consists of 14 residues. The data were obtained in a study of cytomegalovirus exposure and HLA in healthy donors. Study results and caveats: TCR beta chains associated with HLA were, in a later analysis, more clonally expanded than equally common others.

PCR employed 60 Vbeta and 13 Jbeta primers. Data came from immunoSEQ multiplex PCR; TCRdb stores just in-frame clones and leaves some out. In total, the table holds tens of thousands of clones. The chain employs TRBV19 and TRBJ2-2, with D possibly being TRBD2 (6 bases). The source material was PBMCs. The receptor's source is a woman under 40 in good health and CMV-seronegative. The CDR3 loop reads CASTPRGSPGELFF. The DNA of the CDR3 is TGTGCCAGTACTCCTCGGGGGTCTCCCGGGGAGCTGTTTTTT.